This is a list of T cell receptor beta chains from one sample in a study of blood T cell repertoires in COVID-19. TCRdb keeps only in-frame clones here, not all; method: immunoSEQ multiplex PCR. The sample lists roughly 140,000 clones; approximately 88% were seen once. Sequencing was carried out using peripheral blood. The receptor source for this set is a woman between 45 and 65 years old with acute or convalescent COVID-19. The CDR3 runs from the conserved cysteine through the conserved F or W. The D gene is left open where the match is weak. The size entry is marked missing in some rows and otherwise reads once, few, many or a size class.

D gene,J gene,clone size,V gene,CDR3 DNA,CDR3 protein
TRBD2,TRBJ2-1,few,TRBV7-3,TGTGCCAGCAGCCGCAGACTAGCGGGAGTGAGTGAGCAGTTCTTC,CASSRRLAGVSEQFF
NA,TRBJ1-1,NA,TRBV6-1,TGTGCCAGCAGTGCGGTGAGGCGCCAGAGACTGAACACTGAAGCTTTCTTT,CASSAVRRQRLNTEAFF
NA,TRBJ2-5,few,TRBV15,TGTGCCACCAGCAGATACCGGACTTCCCAAGAGACCCAGTACTTC,CATSRYRTSQETQYF
NA,TRBJ1-3,NA,TRBV5-1,TGCGCCAGCAGCCAGGGACTAGGGGTCGGAAACACCATATATTTT,CASSQGLGVGNTIYF
TRBD1,TRBJ2-6,NA,TRBV19,TGTGCCAGTGGACAGGGCTCAGGGGCCAACGTCCTGACTTTC,CASGQGSGANVLTF
NA,TRBJ1-1,NA,TRBV5-1,TGCGCCAGCAGCCTACAGATGAACACTGAAGCTTTCTTT,CASSLQMNTEAFF
NA,TRBJ1-5,NA,TRBV2,TGTGCCAGCAAACAAGACAGCCACAATCAGCCCCAGCATTTT,CASKQDSHNQPQHF
TRBD1,TRBJ1-2,once,TRBV18,TGTGCCAGCTCACCTGGGACAGGGGGCGCGGGCTATGGCTACACCTTC,CASSPGTGGAGYGYTF
TRBD1,TRBJ1-1,NA,TRBV19,TGTGCCAGTAGAAAGGGGGCAGCTGAAGCTTTCTTT,CASRKGAAEAFF
NA,TRBJ2-6,once,TRBV14,TGTGCCAGCAGCCAAGATACTGGGGCCAACGTCCTGACTTTC,CASSQDTGANVLTF
NA,TRBJ1-2,NA,TRBV19,TGTGCCAGTAGGCCGGACAAAGGATATGGCTACACCTTC,CASRPDKGYGYTF
NA,TRBJ1-4,few,TRBV5-4,TGTGCAGTTAAAAGGGGGTTTAATGAAAAACTGTTTTTT,CAVKRGFNEKLFF
TRBD1,TRBJ1-4,NA,TRBV6-5,TGTGCCAGCAGTATCGGACAGGTCGGAGGCTCGTTTTTT,CASSIGQVGGSFF
TRBD1,TRBJ2-3,NA,TRBV7-9,TGTGCCAGCAGCTCCCCGACAGGGGTCAGGACAGATACGCAGTATTTT,CASSSPTGVRTDTQYF
TRBD1,TRBJ1-2,NA,TRBV29-1,TGCAGCGTTGAAGTACCAGGACAGGTCTTGGATGGCTACACCTTC,CSVEVPGQVLDGYTF
TRBD2,TRBJ2-7,once,TRBV7-9,TGTGCCAGCAGCTTAGCGCAGGACGGACTAGCGGGAGCCCACGAGCAGTACTTC,CASSLAQDGLAGAHEQYF
TRBD1,TRBJ1-1,NA,TRBV9,TGTGCCAGCAGCGTGGAGCAGGGGGCGGCTGAAGCTTTCTTT,CASSVEQGAAEAFF
TRBD2,TRBJ2-2,NA,TRBV28,TGTGCCAGCAGTTCTAGCGGGAGGACCGGGGAGCTGTTTTTT,CASSSSGRTGELFF
NA,TRBJ2-7,NA,TRBV5-1,TGCGCCAGCAGCATGGACAATGGGCCCTACGAGCAGTACTTC,CASSMDNGPYEQYF
TRBD2,TRBJ2-3,NA,TRBV11-3,TGTGCCAGCAGCTTAGGCGGGAGCCGATCAGATACGCAGTATTTT,CASSLGGSRSDTQYF
TRBD2,TRBJ2-3,NA,TRBV30,TGTGCCCTGGCCACTAGGCGGGGGGGAAGAGATACGCAGTATTTT,CALATRRGGRDTQYF
NA,TRBJ1-2,NA,TRBV7-2,TGTGCCAGCAGGGGTACAGGGAACGATGGCTATGGCTACACCTTC,CASRGTGNDGYGYTF
NA,TRBJ2-1,NA,TRBV5-1,TGCGCCAGCAGCCGATACGGGGGCTCCTACAATGAGCAGTTCTTC,CASSRYGGSYNEQFF
TRBD2,TRBJ2-2,NA,TRBV7-7,TGTGCTACCAGATCGAAGCGGGGAGGGACCGGGGAGCTGTTTTTT,CATRSKRGGTGELFF
NA,TRBJ1-4,NA,TRBV20-1,TGCAGTGCTAGTAGACATAATGAAAAACTGTTTTTT,CSASRHNEKLFF
NA,TRBJ2-7,NA,TRBV5-1,TGCGCCAGCAGCGACGGGACTCCGGGGGTCGAGCAGTACTTC,CASSDGTPGVEQYF
NA,TRBJ1-5,NA,TRBV20-1,TGCAGTGCTAGTGGCAGTCGGGGGGCCCTAAGCAATCAGCCCCAGCATTTT,CSASGSRGALSNQPQHF
NA,TRBJ2-5,NA,TRBV10-3,TGTGCCATCAGACCCGGGAACGGTGAGACCCAGTACTTC,CAIRPGNGETQYF
NA,TRBJ2-6,NA,TRBV11-3,TGTGCCAGCAGCTTAGATTCCACAGGGATCCCTGGGGCCAACGTCCTGACTTTC,CASSLDSTGIPGANVLTF
TRBD1,TRBJ1-2,NA,TRBV5-6,TGTGCCAGCAGCTTGCAGAGGGGGCGGATCTATGGCTACACCTTC,CASSLQRGRIYGYTF
NA,TRBJ1-2,NA,TRBV18,TGTGCCAGCTCACCAACTTATTCGAGGAGACCTTATGGCTACACCTTC,CASSPTYSRRPYGYTF
NA,TRBJ2-7,NA,TRBV5-5,TGTGCCAGCAGCTTGGCCGGGGTTCCCTACGAGCAGTACTTC,CASSLAGVPYEQYF
NA,TRBJ2-1,NA,TRBV28,TGTGCCAGCAGTTTTTTAGTTTCGATCATCTACAATGAGCAGTTCTTC,CASSFLVSIIYNEQFF
TRBD1,TRBJ2-3,NA,TRBV4-1,TGCGCCAGCAGCCAGGGTCCCGGACAGGGTGGTGGGGGTACGCAGTATTTT,CASSQGPGQGGGGTQYF
TRBD1,TRBJ2-7,NA,TRBV4-2,TGTGCCAGCAGCCCCGGGACAGGGGATTACGAGCAGTACTTC,CASSPGTGDYEQYF
TRBD1,TRBJ1-5,once,TRBV2,TGTGCCAGCATGGGCCGGGACAGTAATCAGCCCCAGCATTTT,CASMGRDSNQPQHF
TRBD2,TRBJ2-7,NA,TRBV3-1/TRBV3-2,TGTGCCAGCAGCCAAGAGGGACTAACCGACGAGCAGTACTTC,CASSQEGLTDEQYF
TRBD1,TRBJ2-1,NA,TRBV11-2,TGTGCCAGCAGCTTGGTACAGGGGGCTAAGTACAATGAGCAGTTCTTC,CASSLVQGAKYNEQFF
NA,TRBJ2-1,NA,TRBV6-5,TGTGCCAGCAGTTACGGGAGTTTCCAGTCGGGGGAGCAGTTCTTC,CASSYGSFQSGEQFF
NA,TRBJ1-1,NA,TRBV29-1,TGCAGCGTTGAGCCAGGGAGGGGGACTGAAGCTTTCTTT,CSVEPGRGTEAFF
NA,TRBJ1-2,once,TRBV10-3,TGTGCCATCGGGACCGGGACAAAGACAGAAAAAACCTTC,CAIGTGTKTEKTF
TRBD2,TRBJ2-1,NA,TRBV27,TGTGCCAGCAGTTTAGTAGACTTTGGGGGACTAGCGGGAGTAAACGTAAACAATGAGCAGTTCTTC,CASSLVDFGGLAGVNVNNEQFF
TRBD2,TRBJ2-2,NA,TRBV24-1,TGTGCCACCAGTGATTCTGGGGAGGGAAGCACCGGGGAGCTGTTTTTT,CATSDSGEGSTGELFF
NA,TRBJ2-6,NA,TRBV3-1/TRBV3-2,TGTGCCAGCAGCCTACAGGGAAGTGGGGCCAACGTCCTGACTTTC,CASSLQGSGANVLTF
NA,TRBJ1-1,NA,TRBV7-9,TGTGCCAGCAGCTTAGCGCCGGTAATGAACACTGAAGCTTTCTTT,CASSLAPVMNTEAFF
TRBD1,TRBJ1-6,once,TRBV7-2,TGTGCCATCTGGACAGGGATTAATTCACCCCTCCACTTT,CAIWTGINSPLHF
NA,TRBJ2-7,few,TRBV5-4,TGTGCCAGCAGCCCTGGGACATTCAGCTCCTACGAGCAGTACTTC,CASSPGTFSSYEQYF
NA,TRBJ1-3,NA,TRBV2,TGTGCCAGCGGCCGAGGGAATAGCCGCTCTGGAAACACCATATATTTT,CASGRGNSRSGNTIYF
NA,TRBJ1-2,NA,TRBV9,TGTGCCAGCCACGACCAGGGTTCTTACGGCGGCTACACCTTC,CASHDQGSYGGYTF
NA,TRBJ2-2,NA,TRBV5-5,TGTGCCAGCAGCAAGCAGCGATCCGGGGAGCTGTTTTTT,CASSKQRSGELFF
TRBD2,TRBJ2-2,NA,TRBV6-5,TGTGCCAGCAGTTACTCGGGGGGGGTATACACCGGGGAGCTGTTTTTT,CASSYSGGVYTGELFF
NA,TRBJ2-3,NA,TRBV6-2/TRBV6-3,TGTGCCAGCAGTTACCCGACAGAGCTGATCACAGATACGCAGTATTTT,CASSYPTELITDTQYF
TRBD2,TRBJ2-1,NA,TRBV2,TGTGCCAGCAGTTCCAACCCCTCGGGAGGCAATGAGCAGTTCTTC,CASSSNPSGGNEQFF
TRBD1,TRBJ1-4,NA,TRBV5-4,TGTGCCAGCAGCGTTCTGACAGGGGGACGGGAAAAACTGTTTTTT,CASSVLTGGREKLFF
TRBD1,TRBJ1-3,NA,TRBV5-1,TGCGCCAGCAGCTTATGGACAGGGACTGGAAACACCATATATTTT,CASSLWTGTGNTIYF